These 21 T cell receptor beta chains originate from one sample sequenced in a study of shared clonotypes between healthy human individuals. CD45RO-negative cells were positively selected for CCR7, leaving out terminally differentiated effector memory CD45RA+ cells. Libraries were prepared by immunoSEQ multiplex PCR; TCRdb keeps only in-frame clonotypes and omits some of them. The data show about 2 million clones, approximately 94% seen once. Material for sequencing was naive CD8+ T cells sorted from blood. These TCRs come from a man between 18 and 35 years old in good health.

The sample holds a few counts of this clone. The J gene is TRBJ2-6, the V gene TRBV27; D is perhaps TRBD1 or TRBD2 (5 bases each). V was trimmed by 2 bases and J by 2 bases, leaving 7 bases between them. CDR1 is MNHEY and CDR2 is SMNVEV in the germline V gene (reference sequence). CDR3 length: 15 amino acids. This CDR3 is CASSLMGAGANVLTF. In nucleotides, the CDR3 is TGTGCCAGCAGTTTAATGGGGGCTGGGGCCAACGTCCTGACTTTC.

The chain employs TRBV29-1 and TRBJ2-7; D might be TRBD2 (7 bases). V lost 3 bases and J lost 4, with 16 bases in between. This CDR3 spans 14 amino acids. CDR1 SQVTM and CDR2 ANQGSEA come from the germline V gene. CDR3 in DNA: TGCAGCGTTGAGAGGGACACCGGGGGGTACGAGCAGTACTTC. This encodes CSVERDTGGYEQYF.

This CDR3 reads CASSLLEWGSVSGNTIYF. CDR3 nucleotide sequence: TGTGCCAGCAGTTTACTTGAATGGGGCTCAGTTTCTGGAAACACCATATATTTT. V usage is TRBV28 and J usage is TRBJ1-3; TRBD1 is a possible D gene (5 bases). V was cut by 2 bases and J by 1 base, with 18 bases left in between. From germline, CDR1 is MDHEN and CDR2 SYDVKM. CDR3 length: 18 amino acids.

This chain uses TRBV6-1 with TRBJ1-1; perhaps TRBD1 as D (6 bases). This CDR3 contains 14 residues. From germline, CDR1 is MNHNS and CDR2 SASEGT. V dropped 6 bases and J dropped 3 bases, with 14 bases sitting between them. The CDR3 sequence is CASRDTGLYTEAFF. Here the CDR3 DNA reads TGTGCCAGCAGAGACACAGGGTTGTACACTGAAGCTTTCTTT.

This clone was observed a single time. The chain uses TRBV30 and TRBJ2-7; D may be TRBD1 or TRBD2 (5 bases each). From germline, CDR1 is GTSNPN and CDR2 SVGIG (reference sequence). V shed 0 bases and J shed 2 bases, with 11 bases lying between them. The CDR3 extends over 14 amino acids. The CDR3 spells CAWSVGTAPYEQYF. The CDR3 region has the DNA TGTGCCTGGAGTGTGGGGACCGCACCCTACGAGCAGTACTTC.

The gene calls are TRBV4-3 and TRBJ2-7; 11 bases match TRBD2. J gave up 2 bases and V 3 bases, and 6 bases lay outside the gene matches. This CDR3 comprises 16 residues. Germline V CDR1 and CDR2: LGHNA, YSLEER. DNA of the CDR3: TGCGCCAGCAGCCAGGCTCTAGCGGGAGGTCCCTACGAGCAGTACTTC. This encodes CASSQALAGGPYEQYF.

CDR3 bases: TGTGCCAGCAGCTTAGCTGACAGGGGGATCAACGAGCAGTACTTC. Residues: CASSLADRGINEQYF. The rearrangement joins TRBV7-9 to TRBJ2-7, with 9 bases identical to TRBD1. CDR3 size: 15 residues. The J segment lost 5 bases and the V segment lost 0 bases, leaving 5 bases of the junction unmatched. Germline CDR1 SEHNR, CDR2 FQNEAQ (reference sequence).

This clone was recorded a few times. Other DNA sequences in this specimen translate into the identical CDR3. The V call is TRBV7-9, the J call TRBJ1-2; TRBD1 matches at 8 bases. CDR1 and CDR2 from the germline V gene are SEHNR and FQNEAQ (reference sequence). The CDR3 loop spans 13 amino acids. The V segment lost 5 bases and the J segment 6 bases; nucleotides outside the gene matches: 5. CDR3 sequence (DNA): TGTGCCAGCAGCAGCGGACAGGGAAATGGCTACACCTTC. It codes for CASSSGQGNGYTF.

J is TRBJ2-4 and V is TRBV9; possible D gene TRBD2, 5 bases. Per germline, CDR1 SGDLS and CDR2 YYNGEE. V was clipped by 6 bases and J by 8 bases, with 12 bases between them. This CDR3 contains 12 residues. DNA for the CDR3: TGTGCCAGCACGGGAATAGAAGACATTCAGTACTTC. This translates into CASTGIEDIQYF.

The chain uses TRBV4-3 and TRBJ1-2, with 7 nucleotides matching TRBD1. This CDR3 is built from 16 residues. Germline V gives CDR1 LGHNA, CDR2 YSLEER. After removal of 0 bases from V and 1 base from J, the junction contained 5 bases not matched to a gene. CDR3 in amino acids: CASSQDWDSLNYGYTF. For the CDR3, the DNA is TGCGCCAGCAGCCAAGATTGGGACAGCCTTAACTATGGCTACACCTTC.

The chain combines TRBV6-5 with TRBJ2-3; no reliable D call. The CDR3 is 15 residues long. Germline CDR1 MNHEY, CDR2 SVGAGI. Trimming took off 7 bases at V and 0 bases at J, with 14 bases between the two ends. In nucleotides, the CDR3 is TGTGCCAGCAATCCCCCCAAACGTAGCACAGATACGCAGTATTTT. Translation gives CASNPPKRSTDTQYF.

Turning to this clone: Other nucleotide sequences in the sample specify the same CDR3. The CDR3 region has the DNA TGTGCCAGCAGCCAGGGAATGAACACTGAAGCTTTCTTT. Protein: CASSQGMNTEAFF. This sequence joins TRBV4-2 and TRBJ1-1; D unclear. The ends were cut back, 3 bases at V and 0 bases at J, with 5 bases in the middle. Germline CDR1 reads LGHNA; CDR2 reads YNFKEQ. The CDR3 is 13 amino acids.

Concerning this clone: The sample has other DNA sequences that encode this CDR3 too. The V call is TRBV27, the J call TRBJ2-5; D unresolved. The CDR3 has 14 residues. Trimming pared 6 bases from V and 2 bases from J, leaving 13 bases between. Germline CDR1 is MNHEY and CDR2 is SMNVEV (reference sequence). The CDR3 protein is CASSPLGVQETQYF. CDR3 nucleotide sequence: TGTGCCAGCAGCCCCCTTGGGGTGCAAGAGACCCAGTACTTC.

The rearrangement uses TRBV5-1 and TRBJ2-3; D uncertain. The length of the CDR3 is 13 residues. The germline CDR1 and CDR2 sequences are SGHRS and YFSETQ. V gave up 2 bases and J gave up 5 bases, with 9 bases separating them. The CDR3 region is CASSFTWGDTQYF. The CDR3 DNA is TGCGCCAGCAGCTTCACCTGGGGAGATACGCAGTATTTT.

Only a few counts were recorded for this clone. The CDR3 DNA follows: TGCGCCAGCAGCCAGGTGGATTCCTATGGCTACACCTTC. Residues: CASSQVDSYGYTF. The chain links TRBV4-1 to TRBJ1-2, with no clear D. CDR1 and CDR2 (germline): MGHRA, YSYEKL. The CDR3 covers 13 residues. The ends were cut back, 3 bases at V and 4 bases at J, with 9 bases in the middle.

The chain has TRBV19 and TRBJ2-7, with 10 nucleotides matching TRBD2. This CDR3 has 15 amino acids. Trimming at V came to 3 bases and at J to 0 bases, leaving 2 bases not matched to a gene. Germline V gives CDR1 LNHDA, CDR2 SQIVND (reference sequence). CDR3 in amino acids: CASSMTSGFSYEQYF. CDR3 DNA sequence: TGTGCCAGTAGTATGACTAGCGGGTTCTCCTACGAGCAGTACTTC.

This clone was detected only a few times. The sample holds other DNA sequences that translate to the same CDR3. The chain employs TRBV11-2 and TRBJ1-1, with D tentatively TRBD1 (5 bases). The CDR3 spans 13 residues. Germline CDR1 is SGHAT and CDR2 is FQNNGV. V lost 5 bases to trimming and J lost 1 base, with 8 bases between them. The CDR3 DNA reads as TGTGCCAGCAGCCCGGGACCGAACACTGAAGCTTTCTTT. This encodes CASSPGPNTEAFF.

This clone was recorded a few times. The chain uses TRBV27 and TRBJ2-7; the D gene is possibly TRBD1 (7 bases). Germline assignment: CDR1 MNHEY and CDR2 SMNVEV (reference sequence). This CDR3 has 12 residues. V lost 8 bases, J lost 6 bases, and 14 bases lay in between. The CDR3 spells CASRNRGGEQYF. In nucleotides, the CDR3 is TGTGCCAGCCGTAACAGGGGAGGCGAGCAGTACTTC.

As concerns this clone: This same CDR3 is encoded by further DNA sequences in the sample. The chain combines TRBV4-1 with TRBJ2-7; possible D gene TRBD2, 5 bases. Germline-derived CDR1 and CDR2 are MGHRA and YSYEKL. With 2 bases removed from V and 1 base from J, the gap between germline ends came to 6 bases. The CDR3 consists of 13 residues. The CDR3 protein is CASSQLASYEQYF. DNA of the CDR3: TGCGCCAGCAGCCAACTAGCTTCCTACGAGCAGTACTTC.

The V call is TRBV27, the J call TRBJ2-1; 9 bases align to TRBD2. Germline V gene data show CDR1 as MNHEY and CDR2 as SMNVEV (reference sequence). This CDR3 has 17 residues. V was pared by 5 bases and J by 2 bases, with 10 bases of the junction left unmatched. The CDR3 here is CASSLRPTSGPYNEQFF. CDR3 nucleotides: TGTGCCAGCAGTCTTCGACCGACTAGCGGACCCTACAATGAGCAGTTCTTC.

The chain combines TRBV6-1 with TRBJ1-1; D may be TRBD1 (5 bases). The CDR3 is 11 amino acids. The V gene lost 5 bases and the J gene lost 10 bases, with 11 bases spanning the gap. The germline gives CDR1 MNHNS, CDR2 SASEGT. The CDR3: CASSLDRRAFF. CDR3 coding DNA: TGTGCCAGCAGTTTAGACAGACGAGCTTTCTTT.